The rows below give T cell receptor beta chains drawn from one sample of a study of cytomegalovirus exposure and HLA in healthy donors. Some clones are missing from TCRdb's copy, which holds only in-frame ones; the method was immunoSEQ multiplex PCR. The repertoire holds roughly 330,000 clones, with roughly 87% as singletons. Input material: PBMCs. The receptors here all came from a woman aged 30 to 39 in good health and CMV-seropositive. CDR3s include the opening cysteine and the closing phenylalanine or tryptophan. The D gene is left open where the match is weak. Size is omitted from some rows. Given values are once, few, many or a class for expanded clones.

D: NA
J: TRBJ2-5
size: NA
V: TRBV29-1
CDR3: CSVGEGAQETQYF
DNA: TGCAGCGTGGGGGAGGGGGCTCAAGAGACCCAGTACTTC

D: NA
J: TRBJ2-7
size: NA
V: TRBV28
CDR3: CASLDSSYEQYF
DNA: TGTGCCAGCCTGGACAGCTCCTACGAGCAGTACTTC

D: NA
J: TRBJ2-7
size: NA
V: TRBV7-9
CDR3: CASSLTETYEQYF
DNA: TGTGCCAGCAGCTTAACGGAAACCTACGAGCAGTACTTC

D: TRBD1
J: TRBJ2-1
size: NA
V: TRBV4-2
CDR3: CASSPDREGINEQFF
DNA: TGTGCCAGCAGCCCCGACAGGGAAGGGATCAATGAGCAGTTCTTC

D: NA
J: TRBJ1-2
size: NA
V: TRBV28
CDR3: CASTAQRGYTF
DNA: TGTGCCAGCACCGCCCAGAGGGGCTACACCTTC

D: NA
J: TRBJ2-7
size: NA
V: TRBV30
CDR3: CAWSKGNEQYF
DNA: TGTGCCTGGAGTAAAGGGAACGAGCAGTACTTC

D: TRBD1
J: TRBJ1-1
size: NA
V: TRBV29-1
CDR3: CSAAGGTEAFF
DNA: TGCAGCGCCGCAGGGGGGACTGAAGCTTTCTTT

D: TRBD2
J: TRBJ2-1
size: NA
V: TRBV5-4
CDR3: CASSPPTSGSHEQFF
DNA: TGTGCCAGCAGCCCACCGACTAGCGGGAGCCATGAGCAGTTCTTC

D: NA
J: TRBJ2-7
size: NA
V: TRBV28
CDR3: CASSPYKGDYEQYF
DNA: TGTGCCAGCTCCCCTTATAAGGGCGACTACGAGCAGTACTTC

D: TRBD2
J: TRBJ2-3
size: NA
V: TRBV5-1
CDR3: CASSLGVSGRFADTQYF
DNA: TGCGCCAGCAGCTTGGGGGTAAGCGGGAGGTTCGCAGATACGCAGTATTTT

D: NA
J: TRBJ2-1
size: NA
V: TRBV6-5
CDR3: CASSSLTDEQFF
DNA: TGTGCCAGCAGTTCCCTAACGGATGAGCAGTTCTTC

D: NA
J: TRBJ1-3
size: NA
V: TRBV30
CDR3: CAWGLGSSSGNTIYF
DNA: TGTGCCTGGGGGTTAGGGTCTAGCTCTGGAAACACCATATATTTT

D: NA
J: TRBJ2-2
size: NA
V: TRBV27
CDR3: CASSFGTTNTGELFF
DNA: TGTGCCAGCAGTTTCGGGACAACGAACACCGGGGAGCTGTTTTTT

D: TRBD2
J: TRBJ2-1
size: NA
V: TRBV9
CDR3: CASSVYGGSSYNEQFF
DNA: TGTGCCAGCAGCGTATACGGCGGGAGCTCCTACAATGAGCAGTTCTTC

D: NA
J: TRBJ2-2
size: NA
V: TRBV6-5
CDR3: CASSSASGPGELFF
DNA: TGTGCCAGCAGTTCGGCGTCTGGCCCCGGGGAGCTGTTTTTT

D: TRBD2
J: TRBJ2-7
size: few
V: TRBV30
CDR3: CAWSNPSGGSYEQYF
DNA: TGTGCCTGGAGTAACCCCAGCGGGGGCTCCTACGAGCAGTACTTC

D: NA
J: TRBJ1-5
size: NA
V: TRBV25-1
CDR3: CASSDLGAQHF
DNA: TGTGCCAGCAGCGACTTGGGGGCCCAGCATTTT

D: NA
J: TRBJ1-1
size: NA
V: TRBV29-1
CDR3: CSVWDFEAFF
DNA: TGCAGCGTCTGGGACTTTGAAGCTTTCTTT

D: TRBD2
J: TRBJ2-7
size: NA
V: TRBV7-2
CDR3: CASSFIAGGYEQYF
DNA: TGTGCCAGCAGCTTTATAGCGGGAGGTTACGAGCAGTACTTC

D: NA
J: TRBJ2-2
size: NA
V: TRBV6-5
CDR3: CASSYSQSGELFF
DNA: TGTGCCAGCAGTTACTCGCAGTCCGGGGAGCTGTTTTTT

D: TRBD2
J: TRBJ2-1
size: few
V: TRBV10-2
CDR3: CASATSGKLNEQFF
DNA: TGCGCCAGCGCGACTAGCGGGAAGCTCAATGAGCAGTTCTTC

D: NA
J: TRBJ1-5
size: few
V: TRBV19
CDR3: CASSIGRGPKLPQHF
DNA: TGTGCCAGTAGTATAGGCAGGGGCCCCAAGCTGCCCCAGCATTTT

D: TRBD2
J: TRBJ2-7
size: NA
V: TRBV4-1
CDR3: CASSQERTSGSHEQYF
DNA: TGCGCCAGCAGCCAAGAGCGGACTAGCGGGAGCCACGAGCAGTACTTC

D: NA
J: TRBJ2-5
size: once
V: TRBV15
CDR3: CATLWGETQYF
DNA: TGTGCCACCCTGTGGGGGGAGACCCAGTACTTC

D: NA
J: TRBJ1-5
size: few
V: TRBV4-2
CDR3: CASSLGAGVEPQHF
DNA: TGTGCCAGCAGCCTAGGGGCGGGCGTGGAGCCCCAGCATTTT

D: NA
J: TRBJ1-5
size: NA
V: TRBV28
CDR3: CATGGAHDQPQHF
DNA: TGTGCCACGGGAGGGGCCCACGATCAGCCCCAGCATTTT

D: TRBD2
J: TRBJ2-1
size: NA
V: TRBV9
CDR3: CASIQTGTSGRGGNEQFF
DNA: TGTGCCAGCATCCAAACCGGGACTAGCGGGAGGGGGGGCAATGAGCAGTTCTTC

D: NA
J: TRBJ1-1
size: NA
V: TRBV18
CDR3: CASSPQLQVNTEAFF
DNA: TGTGCCAGCTCACCCCAGCTTCAGGTGAACACTGAAGCTTTCTTT

D: NA
J: TRBJ1-1
size: NA
V: TRBV27
CDR3: CASSLGLNTEAFF
DNA: TGTGCCAGCAGTTTGGGACTGAACACTGAAGCTTTCTTT

D: TRBD1
J: TRBJ1-1
size: NA
V: TRBV18
CDR3: CASSPPGTGGTEAFF
DNA: TGTGCCAGCTCACCTCCCGGGACAGGGGGCACTGAAGCTTTCTTT

D: TRBD2
J: TRBJ2-2
size: once
V: TRBV27
CDR3: CASTESGLAVTGELFF
DNA: TGTGCCAGCACCGAAAGCGGACTAGCGGTGACCGGGGAGCTGTTTTTT

D: NA
J: TRBJ1-4
size: few
V: TRBV7-9
CDR3: CAINSVRSNEKLFF
DNA: TGTGCCATAAATTCAGTCAGGTCAAATGAAAAACTGTTTTTT

D: NA
J: TRBJ1-5
size: few
V: TRBV18
CDR3: CASSPVGGNQPQHF
DNA: TGTGCCAGCTCACCGGTCGGAGGGAATCAGCCCCAGCATTTT

D: NA
J: TRBJ2-2
size: NA
V: TRBV4-3
CDR3: CASSQVLGATGELFF
DNA: TGCGCCAGCAGCCAAGTTCTGGGGGCCACCGGGGAGCTGTTTTTT

D: NA
J: TRBJ2-1
size: NA
V: TRBV12-5
CDR3: CASGDDPARSYNEQFF
DNA: TGTGCTAGTGGGGATGACCCGGCACGGTCCTACAATGAGCAGTTCTTC

D: NA
J: TRBJ1-4
size: NA
V: TRBV30
CDR3: CAWNDRENEKLFF
DNA: TGTGCCTGGAATGACAGAGAAAATGAAAAACTGTTTTTT

D: NA
J: TRBJ1-3
size: NA
V: TRBV28
CDR3: CASRLDSHVSGNTIYF
DNA: TGTGCCAGCCGTCTCGACAGCCACGTCTCTGGAAACACCATATATTTT

D: NA
J: TRBJ1-5
size: once
V: TRBV2
CDR3: CASRKGVQANQPQHF
DNA: TGTGCCAGCAGGAAGGGGGTACAGGCTAATCAGCCCCAGCATTTT

D: NA
J: TRBJ2-2
size: NA
V: TRBV7-9
CDR3: CASSSDWNTGELFF
DNA: TGTGCCAGCAGTTCCGACTGGAACACCGGGGAGCTGTTTTTT

D: TRBD1
J: TRBJ1-2
size: NA
V: TRBV9
CDR3: CASSAHLGTASNYGYTF
DNA: TGTGCCAGCAGCGCTCACCTAGGGACAGCTTCTAACTATGGCTACACCTTC

D: TRBD1
J: TRBJ1-6
size: few
V: TRBV7-8
CDR3: CASSMDRSGGNSPLHF
DNA: TGTGCCAGCAGCATGGACAGGTCGGGGGGTAATTCACCCCTCCACTTT

D: NA
J: TRBJ1-3
size: NA
V: TRBV7-6
CDR3: CASSLARRQAISGNTIYF
DNA: TGTGCCAGCAGCTTAGCTCGTAGACAGGCTATCTCTGGAAACACCATATATTTT

D: NA
J: TRBJ2-7
size: once
V: TRBV4-1
CDR3: CASSPQAGTSYEQYF
DNA: TGCGCCAGCAGCCCCCAAGCAGGGACTTCCTACGAGCAGTACTTC

D: NA
J: TRBJ1-5
size: NA
V: TRBV28
CDR3: CASSAAGARNQPQHF
DNA: TGTGCCAGCAGTGCCGCGGGGGCACGAAATCAGCCCCAGCATTTT

D: NA
J: TRBJ1-6
size: NA
V: TRBV7-2
CDR3: CASSLTFRSRDSPLHF
DNA: TGTGCCAGCAGCTTAACTTTCCGCTCCCGGGATTCACCCCTCCACTTT

D: TRBD1
J: TRBJ1-1
size: NA
V: TRBV25-1
CDR3: CASSGLGQGKTEAFF
DNA: TGTGCCAGCAGTGGACTAGGACAGGGAAAAACGGAAGCTTTCTTT

D: NA
J: TRBJ2-7
size: NA
V: TRBV30
CDR3: CAWTLGGGLHEQYF
DNA: TGTGCCTGGACCCTGGGTGGGGGGTTGCACGAGCAGTACTTC

D: NA
J: TRBJ2-3
size: NA
V: TRBV25-1
CDR3: CASSITRTDTQYF
DNA: TGTGCCAGCAGTATCACTCGCACAGATACGCAGTATTTT